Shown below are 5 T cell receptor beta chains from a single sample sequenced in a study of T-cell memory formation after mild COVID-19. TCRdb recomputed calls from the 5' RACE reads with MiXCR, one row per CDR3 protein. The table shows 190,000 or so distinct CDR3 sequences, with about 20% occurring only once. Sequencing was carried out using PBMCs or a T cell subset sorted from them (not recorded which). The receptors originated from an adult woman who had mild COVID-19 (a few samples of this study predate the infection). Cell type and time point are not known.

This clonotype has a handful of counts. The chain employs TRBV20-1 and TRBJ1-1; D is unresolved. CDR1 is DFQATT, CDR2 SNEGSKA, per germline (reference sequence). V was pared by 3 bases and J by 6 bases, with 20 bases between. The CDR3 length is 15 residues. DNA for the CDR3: TGCAGTGCTAGCAACACTGGGCAGGCATGGGCTGAAGCTTTCTTT. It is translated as CSASNTGQAWAEAFF.

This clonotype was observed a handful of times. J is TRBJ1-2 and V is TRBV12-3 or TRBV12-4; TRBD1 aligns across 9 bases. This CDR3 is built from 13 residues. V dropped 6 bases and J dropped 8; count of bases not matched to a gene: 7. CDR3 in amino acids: CASRAGTGNGYTF. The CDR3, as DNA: TGTGCCAGCAGGGCAGGGACAGGGAACGGCTACACCTTC.

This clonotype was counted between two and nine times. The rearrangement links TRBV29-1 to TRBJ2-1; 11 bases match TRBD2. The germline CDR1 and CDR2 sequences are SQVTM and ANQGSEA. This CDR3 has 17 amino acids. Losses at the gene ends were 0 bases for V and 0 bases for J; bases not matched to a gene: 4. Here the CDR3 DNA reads TGCAGCGTTGAAGAGGGGGGACTAGCGGTCTCCTACAATGAGCAGTTCTTC. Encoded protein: CSVEEGGLAVSYNEQFF.

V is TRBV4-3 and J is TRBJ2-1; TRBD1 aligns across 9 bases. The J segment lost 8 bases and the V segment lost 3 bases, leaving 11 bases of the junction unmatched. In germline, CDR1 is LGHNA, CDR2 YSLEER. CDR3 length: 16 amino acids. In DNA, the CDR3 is TGCGCCAGCAGCCACTCCGGGGACAGGGAATTGCATGAGCAGTTCTTC. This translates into CASSHSGDRELHEQFF.

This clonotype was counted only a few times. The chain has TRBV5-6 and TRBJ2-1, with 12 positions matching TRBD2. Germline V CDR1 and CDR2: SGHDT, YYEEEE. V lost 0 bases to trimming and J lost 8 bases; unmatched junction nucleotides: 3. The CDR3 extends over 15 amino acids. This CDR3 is CASSLGLAGEYEQFF. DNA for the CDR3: TGTGCCAGCAGCTTGGGACTAGCGGGAGAGTATGAGCAGTTCTTC.